This T cell receptor beta chain was captured in a study of cytomegalovirus exposure and HLA in healthy donors. Findings and caveats of the study: When presence/absence was analysed, sequencing depth was taken to be roughly uniform across donors. Among TCR sequences, most were rare, though some public TCRs appeared in many donors.

PCR was performed using 60 Vbeta and 13 Jbeta primers. The repertoire was sequenced with immunoSEQ multiplex PCR; TCRdb's copy has only in-frame clones and lacks some. The sample consists of approximately 160,000 clones, approximately 71% of them appearing once. A word on this clone: Its target is not known.

CDR1 and CDR2 (germline): MGHRA, YSYEKL. The V end lost 3 bases, the J end lost 6 bases, and 14 bases lay between the germline ends. The CDR3 has 15 residues. The material sequenced was PBMCs. The chain is built from TRBV4-1 and TRBJ1-4, with a possible D match to TRBD1 (6 bases). The receptor was derived from a male donor in good health and CMV-seronegative. The CDR3: CASSQATGLYEKLFF. In DNA, the CDR3 is TGCGCCAGCAGCCAGGCCACAGGGCTTTATGAAAAACTGTTTTTT.